This T cell receptor (beta chain) was recovered during a study of CD8 T cells in Susac syndrome. TEMRA cells were enriched by FACS, while CD8+ and CD4+ T cells were obtained through a negative isolation that was performed magnetically. An amount of RNA that ranged from roughly 0.5 to 1 ug was reverse transcribed with random hexamers. TCRdb ran MiXCR on the immunoSEQ multiplex PCR reads and lists one entry per CDR3 protein. The repertoire holds roughly 200,000 distinct CDR3 sequences, with about 95% as singletons. This TCR was recovered from a human donor in good health. The sample taken for sequencing was CD4+ T cells from PBMCs.

The CDR3: CAWTGYSNQPQHF. The CDR3 nucleotides read TGTGCCTGGACCGGTTATAGCAATCAGCCCCAGCATTTT. This chain links TRBV30 with TRBJ1-5; no clear D gene. The germline V gene encodes CDR1 GTSNPN and CDR2 SVGIG (reference sequence). CDR3 size: 13 residues. Trimming removed 4 bases at V and 0 bases at J, with 7 bases between. The full variable domain, its missing parts supplied by reference TRBV30 and TRBJ1-5, is SQTIHQWPATLVQPVGSPLSLECTVEGTSNPNLYWYRQAAGRGLQLLFYSVGIGQISSEVPQNLSASRPQDRQFILSSKKLLLSDSGFYLCAWTGYSNQPQHFGDGTRLSIL.